This record concerns one T cell receptor beta chain sequence. This specimen comes from a study of blood T cell repertoires in COVID-19. For the study at large: Samples taken during acute and convalescent COVID-19 were collected in the United States, Italy and Spain. From T cells, B-cell-depleted T cells, or PBMCs came the material, which was cDNA or gDNA.

Trimming took 7 bases from V and 0 from J, leaving 18 bases between them. Germline V gives CDR1 LNHDA, CDR2 SQIVND (reference sequence). The CDR3 loop spans 16 amino acids. As originally analysed: The authors estimated nucleated cell counts from reference gene primer amplification. Profiled with immunoSEQ multiplex PCR; TCRdb holds only in-frame clones, not every one. Clone size and the V and J calls come from that table; the DNA yielded D and trimming. This repertoire shows 250,000 to 350,000 clones, roughly 88% found once; its top ten account for less than 3%. This TCR was sampled from a woman in her 30s with active or convalescent COVID-19. The chain couples TRBV19 to TRBJ1-1; D possibly corresponds to TRBD1 (6 bases). Sequencing was performed on peripheral blood. CDR3 residues: CASKSGDKVMNTEAFF. As DNA, the CDR3 is TGTGCCAGTAAATCCGGGGACAAAGTCATGAACACTGAAGCTTTCTTT.